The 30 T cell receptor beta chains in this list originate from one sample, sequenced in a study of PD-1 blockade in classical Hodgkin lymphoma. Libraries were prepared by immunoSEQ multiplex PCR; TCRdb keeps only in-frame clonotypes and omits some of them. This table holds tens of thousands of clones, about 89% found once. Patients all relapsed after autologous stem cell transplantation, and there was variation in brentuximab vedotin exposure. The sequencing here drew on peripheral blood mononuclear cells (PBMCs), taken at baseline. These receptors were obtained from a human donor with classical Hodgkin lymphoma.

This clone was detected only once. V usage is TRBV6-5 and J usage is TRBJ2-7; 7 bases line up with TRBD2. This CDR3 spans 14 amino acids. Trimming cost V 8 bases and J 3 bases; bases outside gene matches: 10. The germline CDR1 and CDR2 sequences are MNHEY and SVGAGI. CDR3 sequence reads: CASAPVGGIYEQYF. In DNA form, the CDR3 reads TGTGCCAGCGCACCGGTGGGGGGGATCTACGAGCAGTACTTC.

CDR3 in amino acids: CASRPGHLANYGYTF. CDR3 nucleotides: TGTGCCAGTAGACCGGGACACTTAGCTAACTATGGCTACACCTTC. The chain uses TRBV27 and TRBJ1-2, with D possibly TRBD1 on 6 matching bases. Germline V gene lookup returns CDR1 MNHEY and CDR2 SMNVEV (reference sequence). This CDR3 is built from 15 residues. Deletions cut 9 bases from V and 0 bases from J, with 17 bases between.

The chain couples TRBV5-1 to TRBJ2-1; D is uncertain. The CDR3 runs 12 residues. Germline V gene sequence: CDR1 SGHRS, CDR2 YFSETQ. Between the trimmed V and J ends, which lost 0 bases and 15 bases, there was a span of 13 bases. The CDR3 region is CASSLGTPRAFF. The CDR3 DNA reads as TGCGCCAGCAGCTTGGGCACCCCGCGCGCGTTCTTC.

CDR3 protein: CSVGQGKGPQHF. CDR3 nucleotide sequence: TGCAGCGTCGGACAGGGGAAGGGGCCCCAGCATTTT. This chain uses TRBV29-1 with TRBJ1-5, with 9 bases lining up with TRBD1. The V and J ends lost 6 bases and 9 bases, in that order; junction bases with no gene match: 6. The CDR3 covers 12 residues. From germline, CDR1 is SQVTM and CDR2 ANQGSEA.

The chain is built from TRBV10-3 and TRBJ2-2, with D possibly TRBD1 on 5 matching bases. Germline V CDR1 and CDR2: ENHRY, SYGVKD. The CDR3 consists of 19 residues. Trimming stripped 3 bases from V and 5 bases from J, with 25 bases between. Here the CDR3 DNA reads TGTGCCATCAGTGACCCCCTGATCAAAACACACAGGATTACCGGGGAGCTGTTTTTT. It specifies CAISDPLIKTHRITGELFF.

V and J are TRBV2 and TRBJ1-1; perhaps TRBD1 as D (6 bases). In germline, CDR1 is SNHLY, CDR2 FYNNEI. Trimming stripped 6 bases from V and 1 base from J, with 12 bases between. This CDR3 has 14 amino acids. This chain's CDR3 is CASRGQLGNTEAFF. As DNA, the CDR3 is TGTGCCAGCAGAGGACAGCTGGGGAACACTGAAGCTTTCTTT.

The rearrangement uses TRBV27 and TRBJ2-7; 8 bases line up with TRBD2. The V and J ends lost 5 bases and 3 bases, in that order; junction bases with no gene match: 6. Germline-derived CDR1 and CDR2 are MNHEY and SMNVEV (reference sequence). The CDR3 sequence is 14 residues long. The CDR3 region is CASSETSGGYEQYF. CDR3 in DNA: TGTGCCAGCAGTGAAACTAGCGGAGGCTACGAGCAGTACTTC.

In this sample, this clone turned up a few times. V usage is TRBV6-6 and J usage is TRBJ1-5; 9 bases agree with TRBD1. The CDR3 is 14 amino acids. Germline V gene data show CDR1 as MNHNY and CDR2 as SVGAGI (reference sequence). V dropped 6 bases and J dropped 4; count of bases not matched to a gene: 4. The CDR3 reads CASRGQGGNQPQHF. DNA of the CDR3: TGTGCCAGCAGGGGACAGGGCGGAAATCAGCCCCAGCATTTT.

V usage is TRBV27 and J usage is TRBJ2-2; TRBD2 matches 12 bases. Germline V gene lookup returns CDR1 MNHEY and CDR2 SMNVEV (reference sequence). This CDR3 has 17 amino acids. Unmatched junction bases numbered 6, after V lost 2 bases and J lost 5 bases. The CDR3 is CASSLETSGSVTGELFF. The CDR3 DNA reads TGTGCCAGCAGTTTAGAGACTAGCGGGAGTGTAACCGGGGAGCTGTTTTTT.

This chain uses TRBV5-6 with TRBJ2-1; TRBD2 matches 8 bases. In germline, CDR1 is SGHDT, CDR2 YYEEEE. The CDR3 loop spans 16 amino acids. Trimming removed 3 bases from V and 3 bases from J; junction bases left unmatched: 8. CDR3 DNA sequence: TGTGCCAGCAGCTCGAGGCATAGCGGGGTCTACAATGAGCAGTTCTTC. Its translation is CASSSRHSGVYNEQFF.

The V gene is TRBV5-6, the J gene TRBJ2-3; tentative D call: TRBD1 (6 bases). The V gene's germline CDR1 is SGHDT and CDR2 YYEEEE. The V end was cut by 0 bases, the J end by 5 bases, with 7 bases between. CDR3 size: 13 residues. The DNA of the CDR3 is TGTGCCAGCAGCTTGGCGGGACAAGATACGCAGTATTTT. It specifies CASSLAGQDTQYF.

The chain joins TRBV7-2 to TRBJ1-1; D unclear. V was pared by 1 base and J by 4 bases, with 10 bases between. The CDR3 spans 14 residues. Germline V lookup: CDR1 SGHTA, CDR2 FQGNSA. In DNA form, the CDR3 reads TGTGCCAGCAGCTTAGGACCCCAGGTCACTGAAGCTTTCTTT. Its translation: CASSLGPQVTEAFF.

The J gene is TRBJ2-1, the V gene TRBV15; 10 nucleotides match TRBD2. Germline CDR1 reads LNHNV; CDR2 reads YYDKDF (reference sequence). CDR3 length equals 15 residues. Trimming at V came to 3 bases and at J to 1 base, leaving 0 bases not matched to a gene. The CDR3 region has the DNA TGTGCCACCAGCAGGACTAGCGGGTCCTACAATGAGCAGTTCTTC. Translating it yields CATSRTSGSYNEQFF. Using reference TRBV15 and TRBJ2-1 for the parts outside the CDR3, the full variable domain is DAMVIQNPRYQVTQFGKPVTLSCSQTLNHNVMYWYQQKSSQAPKLLFHYYDKDFNNEADTPDNFQSRRPNTSFCFLDIRSPGLGDTAMYLCATSRTSGSYNEQFFGPGTRLTVL.

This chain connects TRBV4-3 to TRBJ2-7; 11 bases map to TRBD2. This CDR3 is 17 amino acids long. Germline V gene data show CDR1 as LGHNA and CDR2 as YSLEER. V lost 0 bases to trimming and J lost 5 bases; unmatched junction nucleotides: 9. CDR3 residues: CASSQDVAGGPPDEQYF. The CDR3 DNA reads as TGCGCCAGCAGCCAAGACGTAGCGGGAGGGCCCCCTGACGAGCAGTACTTC.

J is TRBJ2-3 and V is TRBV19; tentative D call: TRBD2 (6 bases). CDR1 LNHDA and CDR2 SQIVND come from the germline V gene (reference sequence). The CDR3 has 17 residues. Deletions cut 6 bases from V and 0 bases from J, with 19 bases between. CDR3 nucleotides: TGTGCCAGTAGGACGGGGTCGGCGGGACCTAGCACAGATACGCAGTATTTT. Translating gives CASRTGSAGPSTDTQYF.

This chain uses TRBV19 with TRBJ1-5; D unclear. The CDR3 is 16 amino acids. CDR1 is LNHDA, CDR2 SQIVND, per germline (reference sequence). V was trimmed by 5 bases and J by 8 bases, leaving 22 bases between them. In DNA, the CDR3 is TGTGCCAGTAGTCTGACTTGGTCGGGGAATGACAAGCCCCAGCATTTT. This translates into CASSLTWSGNDKPQHF.

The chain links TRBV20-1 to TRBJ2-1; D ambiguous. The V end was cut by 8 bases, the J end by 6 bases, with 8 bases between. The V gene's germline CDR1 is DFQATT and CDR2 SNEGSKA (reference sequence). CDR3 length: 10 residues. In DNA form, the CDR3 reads TGCAGTATCGCGATCAATGAGCAGTTCTTC. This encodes CSIAINEQFF.

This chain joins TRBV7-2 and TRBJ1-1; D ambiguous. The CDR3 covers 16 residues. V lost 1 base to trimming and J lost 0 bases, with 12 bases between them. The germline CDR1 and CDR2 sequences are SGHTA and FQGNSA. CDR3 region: CASSLEGGILNTEAFF. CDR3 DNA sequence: TGTGCCAGCAGCTTAGAAGGCGGAATCCTGAACACTGAAGCTTTCTTT.

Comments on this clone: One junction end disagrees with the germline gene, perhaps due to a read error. DNA for the CDR3: TGCGCCAGCAGCCAAGATTATAGGCAATGGAACGCTGAAGCTTTCTTT. Translated: CASSQDYRQWNAEAFF. This rearrangement joins TRBV4-3 to TRBJ1-1; D unclear. Germline-derived CDR1 and CDR2 are LGHNA and YSLEER. The CDR3 covers 16 residues.

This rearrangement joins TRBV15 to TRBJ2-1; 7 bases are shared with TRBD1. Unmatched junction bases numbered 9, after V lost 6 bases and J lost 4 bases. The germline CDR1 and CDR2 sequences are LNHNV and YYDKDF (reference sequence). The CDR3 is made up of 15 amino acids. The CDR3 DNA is TGTGCCACCAGGAAGATTGGGGACAGTTACAATGAGCAGTTCTTC. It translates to CATRKIGDSYNEQFF.

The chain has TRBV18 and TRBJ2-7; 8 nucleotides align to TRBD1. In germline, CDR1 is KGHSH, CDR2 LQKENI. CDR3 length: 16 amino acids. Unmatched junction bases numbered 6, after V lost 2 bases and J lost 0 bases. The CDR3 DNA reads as TGTGCCAGCTCACCAACCGGGACAGGTATCTCCTACGAGCAGTACTTC. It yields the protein CASSPTGTGISYEQYF.

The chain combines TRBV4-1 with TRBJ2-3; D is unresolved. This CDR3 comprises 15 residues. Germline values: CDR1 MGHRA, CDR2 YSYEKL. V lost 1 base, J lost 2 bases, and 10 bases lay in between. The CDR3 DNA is TGCGCCAGCAGCCAAGTCGTTCGCTACACAGATACGCAGTATTTT. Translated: CASSQVVRYTDTQYF.

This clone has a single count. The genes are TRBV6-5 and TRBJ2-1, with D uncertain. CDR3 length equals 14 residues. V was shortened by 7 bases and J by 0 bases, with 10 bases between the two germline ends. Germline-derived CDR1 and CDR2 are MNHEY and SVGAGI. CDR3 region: CASKTESSYNEQFF. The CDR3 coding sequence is TGTGCCAGCAAGACGGAGAGCTCCTACAATGAGCAGTTCTTC.

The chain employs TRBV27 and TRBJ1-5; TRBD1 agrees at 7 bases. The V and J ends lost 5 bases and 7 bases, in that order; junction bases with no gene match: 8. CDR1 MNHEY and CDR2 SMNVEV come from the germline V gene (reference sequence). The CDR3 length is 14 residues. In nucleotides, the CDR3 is TGTGCCAGCAGTATGACCAGGGGGGCACAGCCCCAGCATTTT. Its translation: CASSMTRGAQPQHF.

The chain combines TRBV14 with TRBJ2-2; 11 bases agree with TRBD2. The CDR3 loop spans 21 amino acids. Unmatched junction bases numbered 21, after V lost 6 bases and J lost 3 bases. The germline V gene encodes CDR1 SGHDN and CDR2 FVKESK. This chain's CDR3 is CASSPRSSPSGRFMDTGELFF. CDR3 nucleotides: TGTGCCAGCAGTCCAAGATCTAGTCCTAGCGGGAGGTTTATGGACACCGGGGAGCTGTTTTTT.

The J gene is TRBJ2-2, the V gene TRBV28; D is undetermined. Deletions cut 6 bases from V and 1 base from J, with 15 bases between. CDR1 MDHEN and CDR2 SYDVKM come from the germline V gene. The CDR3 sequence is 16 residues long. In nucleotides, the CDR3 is TGTGCCAGCAGCCTTACAGAAAGTCGGAACACCGGGGAGCTGTTTTTT. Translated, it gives CASSLTESRNTGELFF.

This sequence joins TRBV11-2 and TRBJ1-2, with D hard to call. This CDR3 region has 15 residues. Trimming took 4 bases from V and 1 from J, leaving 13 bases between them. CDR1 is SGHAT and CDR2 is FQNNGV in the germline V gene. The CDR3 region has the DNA TGTGCCAGCAGCTCCATACGCCGGAATAACTATGGCTACACCTTC. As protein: CASSSIRRNNYGYTF. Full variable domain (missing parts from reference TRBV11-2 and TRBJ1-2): EAGVAQSPRYKIIEKRQSVAFWCNPISGHATLYWYQQILGQGPKLLIQFQNNGVVDDSQLPKDRFSAERLKGVDSTLKIQPAKLEDSAVYLCASSSIRRNNYGYTFGSGTRLTVV.

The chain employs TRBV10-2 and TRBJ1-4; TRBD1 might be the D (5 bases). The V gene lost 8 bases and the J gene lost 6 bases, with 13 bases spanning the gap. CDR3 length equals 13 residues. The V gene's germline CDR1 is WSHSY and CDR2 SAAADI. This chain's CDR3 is CASGTGYHEKLFF. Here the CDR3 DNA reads TGCGCCAGCGGAACAGGATACCATGAAAAACTGTTTTTT.

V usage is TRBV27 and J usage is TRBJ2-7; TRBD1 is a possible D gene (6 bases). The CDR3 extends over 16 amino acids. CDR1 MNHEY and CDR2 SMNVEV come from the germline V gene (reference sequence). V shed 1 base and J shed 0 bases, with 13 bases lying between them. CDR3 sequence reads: CASSLYSGVPSYEQYF. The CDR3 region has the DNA TGTGCCAGCAGTTTATATTCAGGGGTCCCCTCCTACGAGCAGTACTTC.

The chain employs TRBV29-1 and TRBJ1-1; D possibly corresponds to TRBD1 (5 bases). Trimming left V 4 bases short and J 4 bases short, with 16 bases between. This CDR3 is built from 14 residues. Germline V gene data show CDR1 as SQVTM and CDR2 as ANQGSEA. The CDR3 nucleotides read TGCAGCGTTGTTTCAGGTCTGGGGGGCACTGAAGCTTTCTTT. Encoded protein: CSVVSGLGGTEAFF.